This T cell receptor (beta chain) came from a study of CD8 T cells in Susac syndrome. V shed 5 bases and J shed 0 bases, with 14 bases lying between them. Germline values: CDR1 SGHVS, CDR2 FQNEAQ. CDR3 length equals 17 residues. This clonotype was observed a single time. Random hexamers primed reverse transcription of about 0.5 to 1 ug RNA. TCRdb independently ran MiXCR on the immunoSEQ multiplex PCR reads; one entry per CDR3 protein. Here the sample spans 100,000 to 150,000 distinct CDR3 sequences, around 94% being singletons. The genes are TRBV7-8 and TRBJ2-6; D unclear. The source is a human donor with Susac syndrome. Sequencing was done on a sample of CD8+ T cells from PBMCs. The CDR3: CASSPTLWVSGANVLTF. The CDR3 DNA follows: TGTGCCAGCAGCCCAACTCTTTGGGTCTCTGGGGCCAACGTCCTGACTTTC.